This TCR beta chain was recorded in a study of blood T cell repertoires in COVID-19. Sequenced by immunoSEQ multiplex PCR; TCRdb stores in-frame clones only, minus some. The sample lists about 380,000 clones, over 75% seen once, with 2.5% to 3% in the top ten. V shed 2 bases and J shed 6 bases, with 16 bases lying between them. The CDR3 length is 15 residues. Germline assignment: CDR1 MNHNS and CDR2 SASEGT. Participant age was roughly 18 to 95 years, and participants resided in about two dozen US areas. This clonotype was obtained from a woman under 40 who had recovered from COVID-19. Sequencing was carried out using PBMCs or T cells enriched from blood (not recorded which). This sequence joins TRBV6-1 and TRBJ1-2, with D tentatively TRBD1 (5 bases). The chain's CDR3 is CASSESARQSDGYTF. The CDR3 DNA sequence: TGTGCCAGCAGTGAATCCGCCCGACAGTCCGATGGCTACACCTTC.